Listed below are T cell receptor beta chains from one sample, sequenced in a study of shared T cell receptors in the human thymus. Sequencing used immunoSEQ multiplex PCR; TCRdb keeps in-frame clones, though not all of them. The sample includes hundreds of thousands of clones, 87% of them seen just once. In addition, the sample was reused for a study of human thymus T cells.

The specimen sequenced was thymocytes. The receptor set was obtained from a boy less than two years old with a congenital heart defect. Both conserved end residues are part of each CDR3. The D gene is left open where the match is weak. Where a row states a size, it is once, few, many or the class of an expanded clone; other rows omit it.

D gene: .
J gene: TRBJ2-7
V gene: TRBV5-1
CDR3 length: 14
clone size: .
CDR3 DNA: TGCGCCAGCAGCTTCCTAAGCTATGACTACGAGCAGTACTTC
CDR3 protein: CASSFLSYDYEQYF

D gene: .
J gene: TRBJ2-5
V gene: TRBV6-1
CDR3 length: 15
clone size: .
CDR3 DNA: TGTGCCAGCAGTCCCGGGGTTAACCCCCAAGAGACCCAGTACTTC
CDR3 protein: CASSPGVNPQETQYF

D gene: TRBD1
J gene: TRBJ1-6
V gene: TRBV5-1
CDR3 length: 16
clone size: .
CDR3 DNA: TGCGCCAGCAGCGTCGGGACAGATGTCTATAATTCCCCCCTCCACTTT
CDR3 protein: CASSVGTDVYNSPLHF

D gene: TRBD2
J gene: TRBJ2-1
V gene: TRBV19
CDR3 length: 15
clone size: .
CDR3 DNA: TGTGCCAGTAGTATTAGGCTAGCGGGGGGCCATGAGCAGTTCTTC
CDR3 protein: CASSIRLAGGHEQFF

D gene: TRBD1
J gene: TRBJ2-7
V gene: TRBV28
CDR3 length: 15
clone size: few
CDR3 DNA: TGTGCCAGCAGTTTGGACGGACAGGGGTCCCCCGAGCAGTACTTC
CDR3 protein: CASSLDGQGSPEQYF

D gene: TRBD1
J gene: TRBJ1-6
V gene: TRBV30
CDR3 length: 13
clone size: few
CDR3 DNA: TGTGGGGGACAGGATATCAATAATTCCCCCCTCCACTTT
CDR3 protein: CGGQDINNSPLHF

D gene: TRBD1
J gene: TRBJ1-3
V gene: TRBV5-4
CDR3 length: 14
clone size: few
CDR3 DNA: TGTGCCAGCAGCCGGGACAGGGTGGGGTACACCATATATTTT
CDR3 protein: CASSRDRVGYTIYF

D gene: .
J gene: TRBJ1-1
V gene: TRBV10-3
CDR3 length: 14
clone size: .
CDR3 DNA: TGTGCCATCAGTAAGGGACACCAGAACACTGAAGCTTTCTTT
CDR3 protein: CAISKGHQNTEAFF

D gene: TRBD2
J gene: TRBJ2-1
V gene: TRBV14
CDR3 length: 15
clone size: .
CDR3 DNA: TGTGCCAGCAGCGAAGGGACTACCTTGTACAATGAGCAGTTCTTC
CDR3 protein: CASSEGTTLYNEQFF

D gene: TRBD1
J gene: TRBJ2-1
V gene: TRBV7-8
CDR3 length: 14
clone size: .
CDR3 DNA: TGTGCCAGCCGCCGGGACAGGCGCCCCAATGAGCAGTTCTTC
CDR3 protein: CASRRDRRPNEQFF

D gene: .
J gene: TRBJ2-4
V gene: TRBV11-2
CDR3 length: 19
clone size: .
CDR3 DNA: TGTGCCAGCAGCTTACCCCGGGCCAGGGGCGAAAGGGGTGTCGGCATTCAGTACTTC
CDR3 protein: CASSLPRARGERGVGIQYF

D gene: TRBD2
J gene: TRBJ2-7
V gene: TRBV27
CDR3 length: 19
clone size: .
CDR3 DNA: TGTGCCAGCAGTCCCCCGGGGGGGCCGATAGGACTAACAGCCTACGAGCAGTACTTC
CDR3 protein: CASSPPGGPIGLTAYEQYF

D gene: TRBD1
J gene: TRBJ2-7
V gene: TRBV10-3
CDR3 length: 15
clone size: .
CDR3 DNA: TGTGCCATCAGTGTACTTAGGACAGGGGAATACGAGCAGTACTTC
CDR3 protein: CAISVLRTGEYEQYF

D gene: TRBD2
J gene: TRBJ2-7
V gene: TRBV19
CDR3 length: 16
clone size: .
CDR3 DNA: TGTGCCAGTAGAGGACCTAGCGGGAGAGGCCCCTACGAGCAGTACTTC
CDR3 protein: CASRGPSGRGPYEQYF

D gene: TRBD1
J gene: TRBJ1-1
V gene: TRBV7-6
CDR3 length: 18
clone size: once
CDR3 DNA: TGTGCCAGCAGCCCCGGCGGGTGGGGGACAGGGGATCACACTGAAGCTTTCTTT
CDR3 protein: CASSPGGWGTGDHTEAFF

D gene: .
J gene: TRBJ2-7
V gene: TRBV6-5
CDR3 length: 13
clone size: .
CDR3 DNA: TGTGCCAGCAGTTACTCGCGGGTTGACGAGCAGTACTTC
CDR3 protein: CASSYSRVDEQYF

D gene: TRBD1
J gene: TRBJ2-3
V gene: TRBV30
CDR3 length: 18
clone size: .
CDR3 DNA: TGTGCCTGGAGTCTGCCGCACCTAGGGACAGGGAGGACAGATACGCAGTATTTT
CDR3 protein: CAWSLPHLGTGRTDTQYF

D gene: .
J gene: TRBJ1-1
V gene: TRBV25-1
CDR3 length: 15
clone size: .
CDR3 DNA: TGTGCCAGCAGTGACGCCACACACGAGAACACTGAAGCTTTCTTT
CDR3 protein: CASSDATHENTEAFF

D gene: .
J gene: TRBJ2-3
V gene: TRBV29-1
CDR3 length: 11
clone size: .
CDR3 DNA: TGCAGCGTTGGTTTTCCTGATACGCAGTATTTT
CDR3 protein: CSVGFPDTQYF

D gene: TRBD1
J gene: TRBJ1-1
V gene: TRBV7-3
CDR3 length: 17
clone size: .
CDR3 DNA: TGTGCCAGCAGCCTCGCAGGGGACAGAAGGGTGAACACTGAAGCTTTCTTT
CDR3 protein: CASSLAGDRRVNTEAFF

D gene: TRBD2
J gene: TRBJ2-3
V gene: TRBV28
CDR3 length: 15
clone size: .
CDR3 DNA: TGTGCCAGCAGTTTTTGCGGGGGGCAACCAGATACGCAGTATTTT
CDR3 protein: CASSFCGGQPDTQYF

D gene: .
J gene: TRBJ2-6
V gene: TRBV15
CDR3 length: 16
clone size: .
CDR3 DNA: TGTGCCACCAGCAGAGTAGCAGGGGCTGGGGCCAACGTCCTGACTTTC
CDR3 protein: CATSRVAGAGANVLTF

D gene: .
J gene: TRBJ2-1
V gene: TRBV5-1
CDR3 length: 16
clone size: .
CDR3 DNA: TGCGCCAGCAGCTTGGTGGCGGGCTACTCCTACAATGAGCAGTTCTTC
CDR3 protein: CASSLVAGYSYNEQFF

D gene: .
J gene: TRBJ2-5
V gene: TRBV7-9
CDR3 length: 13
clone size: once
CDR3 DNA: TGTGCCAGCAGCTTAGGAGCAGGGGAGACCCAGTACTTC
CDR3 protein: CASSLGAGETQYF

D gene: .
J gene: TRBJ2-5
V gene: TRBV5-6
CDR3 length: 14
clone size: .
CDR3 DNA: TGTGCCAGCAGCTATCGCGAAGTACAAGAGACCCAGTACTTC
CDR3 protein: CASSYREVQETQYF

D gene: .
J gene: TRBJ2-7
V gene: TRBV18
CDR3 length: 14
clone size: once
CDR3 DNA: TGTGCCAGCTCACCCGGACAGTTCTCCTACGAGCAGTACTTC
CDR3 protein: CASSPGQFSYEQYF

D gene: TRBD1
J gene: TRBJ2-7
V gene: TRBV5-8
CDR3 length: 13
clone size: .
CDR3 DNA: TGTGCCAGCAGCTCGGGACAGGGGTACGAGCAGTACTTC
CDR3 protein: CASSSGQGYEQYF

D gene: .
J gene: TRBJ1-2
V gene: TRBV6-1
CDR3 length: 17
clone size: once
CDR3 DNA: TGTGCCAGCAGTGAAGCAGGACACAAGGGCATCTTACCTGGCTACACCTTC
CDR3 protein: CASSEAGHKGILPGYTF

D gene: .
J gene: TRBJ2-2
V gene: TRBV2
CDR3 length: 17
clone size: .
CDR3 DNA: TGTGCCAGCAGTGATCAGGGTAGGGCTGGCATGACCGGGGAGCTGTTTTTT
CDR3 protein: CASSDQGRAGMTGELFF

D gene: .
J gene: TRBJ1-6
V gene: TRBV28
CDR3 length: 19
clone size: few
CDR3 DNA: TGTGCCAGCAGCCCTCGTCGGGGAGGGGGGAGCTCCTATAATTCACCCCTCCACTTT
CDR3 protein: CASSPRRGGGSSYNSPLHF

D gene: TRBD1
J gene: TRBJ2-7
V gene: TRBV10-1
CDR3 length: 19
clone size: once
CDR3 DNA: TGCGCCAGCAGTGAGTCTATAGAGGTGGGGACAGGGGCTCCCTACGAGCAGTACTTC
CDR3 protein: CASSESIEVGTGAPYEQYF

D gene: TRBD1
J gene: TRBJ2-3
V gene: TRBV6-1
CDR3 length: 17
clone size: once
CDR3 DNA: TGTGCCAGCAGTGAAGCCACACCGGGACAGGGGAAAGATACGCAGTATTTT
CDR3 protein: CASSEATPGQGKDTQYF